Below are 9 T cell receptor beta chains sequenced from a single sample in a study of T cells in Graves' hyperthyroidism and ophthalmopathy. The TCR beta CDR3 regions underwent amplification using RNA transcripts as the source. With the HTBI primer set, the TCR CDR3 went through a first round of RT-PCR. TCRdb reprocessed the multiplex PCR reads with MiXCR, giving one entry per CDR3 protein. The data hold 470,000 or so distinct CDR3 sequences, with 20% to 25% observed a single time. Sequencing was performed on blood. The receptors derive from a young man with Graves' hyperthyroidism.

This chain's CDR3 is CSADPGETQYF. For the CDR3, the DNA is TGCAGTGCGGACCCGGGGGAGACCCAGTACTTC. V usage is TRBV20-1 and J usage is TRBJ2-5; TRBD2 is a possible D gene (5 bases). The CDR3 totals 11 residues. The V gene's germline CDR1 is DFQATT and CDR2 SNEGSKA (reference sequence). V lost 6 bases to trimming and J lost 5 bases, with 10 bases between them.

This clonotype was counted ten times or more. This rearrangement joins TRBV6-1 to TRBJ1-2; 7 bases are shared with TRBD1. Per the germline V gene, CDR1 is MNHNS and CDR2 is SASEGT. CDR3 size: 14 residues. The ends lost 6 bases at V and 4 bases at J; junction bases unmatched: 8. The CDR3 DNA follows: TGTGCCAGCAGGGGACAGATCTCAACCTATGGCTACACCTTC. Protein sequence: CASRGQISTYGYTF.

This clonotype was seen repeatedly, ten times or more. This chain links TRBV6-1 with TRBJ1-5; D remains unclear. V was shortened by 4 bases and J by 3 bases, with 19 bases between the two germline ends. There are 17 residues in the CDR3. Germline CDR1 MNHNS, CDR2 SASEGT. The CDR3 sequence is CASSVMEAGINNQPQHF. CDR3 bases: TGTGCCAGCAGTGTAATGGAAGCGGGCATTAACAATCAGCCCCAGCATTTT.

This clonotype was picked up many times. This rearrangement joins TRBV7-8 to TRBJ2-7; 9 nucleotides align to TRBD1. Germline V CDR1 and CDR2: SGHVS, FQNEAQ. The CDR3 sequence is 14 residues long. Trimming removed 5 bases from V and 5 bases from J; junction bases left unmatched: 7. In nucleotides, the CDR3 is TGTGCCAGCAGCCTGGGACAGGGTTATAACGAGCAGTACTTC. Its protein is CASSLGQGYNEQYF. The full variable domain, its missing parts supplied by reference TRBV7-8 and TRBJ2-7, is GAGVSQSPRYKVAKRGQDVALRCDPISGHVSLFWYQQALGQGPEFLTYFQNEAQLDKSGLPSDRFFAERPEGSVSTLKIQRTQQEDSAVYLCASSLGQGYNEQYFGPGTRLTVT.

At least ten counts were recorded for this clonotype. The chain has TRBV28 and TRBJ1-5; TRBD1 matches at 7 bases. The CDR3 loop spans 15 amino acids. From germline, CDR1 is MDHEN and CDR2 SYDVKM. Unmatched junction bases numbered 10, after V lost 5 bases and J lost 6 bases. The chain's CDR3 is CASSPRDSGRQPQHF. The CDR3 region has the DNA TGTGCCAGCAGTCCGCGGGACAGCGGGCGTCAGCCCCAGCATTTT.

This clonotype was seen many times. V is TRBV3-1 and J is TRBJ2-5; D may be TRBD2 (6 bases). The CDR3 totals 15 residues. The V end was cut by 4 bases, the J end by 3 bases, with 15 bases between. Looked up from germline, CDR1 is LGHDT and CDR2 is YNNKEL (reference sequence). This CDR3 is CASSPPGLSKETQYF. The CDR3 DNA sequence: TGTGCCAGCAGCCCTCCGGGACTGTCAAAAGAGACCCAGTACTTC.

The sample holds many counts of this clonotype. The genes are TRBV6-4 and TRBJ1-1; D unclear. This CDR3 is 17 amino acids long. Germline CDR1 is MRHNA and CDR2 is SNTAGT. V lost 5 bases and J 2 bases, leaving 21 bases between the germline ends. The CDR3 DNA follows: TGTGCCAGCAGTCCGTTCCGGGGTAGGGCGAGAAACACTGAAGCTTTCTTT. This sequence encodes CASSPFRGRARNTEAFF.

This clonotype was detected many times. The J gene is TRBJ1-5, the V gene TRBV28; 7 bases match TRBD1. The length of the CDR3 is 15 residues. CDR1 MDHEN and CDR2 SYDVKM come from the germline V gene. V shed 6 bases and J 1 base; nucleotides not matched to a gene: 6. The CDR3 coding sequence is TGTGCCAGCAGGGCCGGGACAGCAAGCAATCAGCCCCAGCATTTT. Amino acids: CASRAGTASNQPQHF. The entire variable domain, with the rest obtained from reference TRBV28 and TRBJ1-5, is as follows: DVKVTQSSRYLVKRTGEKVFLECVQDMDHENMFWYRQDPGLGLRLIYFSYDVKMKEKGDIPEGYSVSREKKERFSLILESASTNQTSMYLCASRAGTASNQPQHFGDGTRLSIL.

This clonotype was counted many times. The chain has TRBV6-1 and TRBJ1-5; possibly TRBD1 for D (5 bases). CDR1 is MNHNS and CDR2 is SASEGT in the germline V gene. CDR3 length equals 14 residues. Trimming shortened V by 5 bases and J by 9 bases, and 17 bases separated the two germline ends. Written as DNA, the CDR3 is TGTGCCAGCAGTCCTGGACACGCCTTGGGGCCCCAGCATTTT. This encodes CASSPGHALGPQHF.